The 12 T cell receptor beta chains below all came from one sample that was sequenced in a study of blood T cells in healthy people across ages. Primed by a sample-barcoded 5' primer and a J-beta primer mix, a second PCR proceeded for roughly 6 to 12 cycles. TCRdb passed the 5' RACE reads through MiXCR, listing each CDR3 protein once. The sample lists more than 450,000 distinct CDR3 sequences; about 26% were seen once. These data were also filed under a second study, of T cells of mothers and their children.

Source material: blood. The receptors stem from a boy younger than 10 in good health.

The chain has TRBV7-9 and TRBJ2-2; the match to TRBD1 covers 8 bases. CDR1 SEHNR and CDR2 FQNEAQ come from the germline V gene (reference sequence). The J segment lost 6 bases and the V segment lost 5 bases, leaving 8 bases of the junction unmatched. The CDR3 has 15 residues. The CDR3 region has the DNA TGTGCCAGCAGCCTGGGGAGGACAGGGCCCGGGGAGCTGTTTTTT. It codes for CASSLGRTGPGELFF. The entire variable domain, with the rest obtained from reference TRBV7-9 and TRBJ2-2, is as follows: DTGVSQNPRHKITKRGQNVTFRCDPISEHNRLYWYRQTLGQGPEFLTYFQNEAQLEKSRLLSDRFSAERPKGSFSTLEIQRTEQGDSAMYLCASSLGRTGPGELFFGEGSRLTVL.

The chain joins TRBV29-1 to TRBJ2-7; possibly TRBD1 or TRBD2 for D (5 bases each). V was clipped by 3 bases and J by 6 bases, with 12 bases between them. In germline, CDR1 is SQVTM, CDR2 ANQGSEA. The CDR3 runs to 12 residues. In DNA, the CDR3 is TGCAGCGTTGAGGGCAGGGAGCGCGAGCAGTACTTC. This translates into CSVEGREREQYF.

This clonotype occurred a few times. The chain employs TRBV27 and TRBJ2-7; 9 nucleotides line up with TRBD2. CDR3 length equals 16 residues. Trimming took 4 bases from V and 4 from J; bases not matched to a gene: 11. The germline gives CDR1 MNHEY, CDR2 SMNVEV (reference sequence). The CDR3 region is CASSSGAASGVYEQYF. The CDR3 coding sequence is TGTGCCAGCAGTTCGGGCGCGGCTAGCGGGGTGTACGAGCAGTACTTC.

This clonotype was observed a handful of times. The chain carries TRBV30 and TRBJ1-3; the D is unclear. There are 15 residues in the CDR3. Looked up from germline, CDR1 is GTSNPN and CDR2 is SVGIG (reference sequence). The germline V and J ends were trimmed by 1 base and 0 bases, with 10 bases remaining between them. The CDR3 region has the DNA TGTGCCTGGAGTGCCGGCGGTTACTCTGGAAACACCATATATTTT. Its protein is CAWSAGGYSGNTIYF.

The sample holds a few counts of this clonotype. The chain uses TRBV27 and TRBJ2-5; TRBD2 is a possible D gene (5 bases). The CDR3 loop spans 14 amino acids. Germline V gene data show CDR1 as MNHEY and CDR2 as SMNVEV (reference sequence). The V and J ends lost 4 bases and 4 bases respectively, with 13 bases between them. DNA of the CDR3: TGTGCCAGCAGTTCCCGAGATGGGAGAGAGACCCAGTACTTC. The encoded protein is CASSSRDGRETQYF.

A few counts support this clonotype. The CDR3 DNA sequence: TGTGCCAGCAGTTCCGGGACAGGGGGTCCGGAGACCCAGTACTTC. It encodes CASSSGTGGPETQYF. The chain joins TRBV12-3 or TRBV12-4 to TRBJ2-5; 11 nucleotides line up with TRBD1. The ends lost 4 bases at V and 5 bases at J; junction bases unmatched: 6. The CDR3 is made up of 15 amino acids.

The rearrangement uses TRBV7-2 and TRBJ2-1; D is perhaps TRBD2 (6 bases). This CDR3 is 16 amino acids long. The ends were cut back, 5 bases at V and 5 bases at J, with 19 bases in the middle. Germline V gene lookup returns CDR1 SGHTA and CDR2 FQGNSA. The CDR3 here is CASSVIAGLPNNEQFF. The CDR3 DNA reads TGTGCCAGCAGCGTTATTGCGGGGCTTCCTAACAATGAGCAGTTCTTC.

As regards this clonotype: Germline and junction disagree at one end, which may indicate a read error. The CDR3 coding sequence is TGTGCCAGCAGCCCGACAGGGTCGGATGGCTACACTTTC. Translating gives CASSPTGSDGYTF. This sequence joins TRBV7-9 and TRBJ1-2; 7 positions agree with TRBD1. Germline CDR1 is SEHNR and CDR2 is FQNEAQ (reference sequence). This CDR3 is 13 amino acids long.

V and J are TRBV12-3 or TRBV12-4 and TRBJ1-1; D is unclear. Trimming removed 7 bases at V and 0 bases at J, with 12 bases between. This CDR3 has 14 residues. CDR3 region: CASTAGPLNTEAFF. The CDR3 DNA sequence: TGTGCCAGCACCGCAGGACCGCTGAACACTGAAGCTTTCTTT.

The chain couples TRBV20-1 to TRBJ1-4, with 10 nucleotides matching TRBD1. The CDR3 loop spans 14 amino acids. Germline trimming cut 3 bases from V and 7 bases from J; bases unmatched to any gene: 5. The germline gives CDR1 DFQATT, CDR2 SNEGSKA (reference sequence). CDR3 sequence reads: CSASPGTGAEKLFF. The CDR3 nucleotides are TGCAGTGCTAGTCCTGGGACAGGGGCTGAAAAACTGTTTTTT.

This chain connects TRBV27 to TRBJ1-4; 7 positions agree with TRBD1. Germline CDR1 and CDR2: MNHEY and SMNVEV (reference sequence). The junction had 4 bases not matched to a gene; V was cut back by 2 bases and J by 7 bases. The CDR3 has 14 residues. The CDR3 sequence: CASSLIWDSEKLFF. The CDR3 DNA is TGTGCCAGCAGTTTAATATGGGACAGTGAAAAACTGTTTTTT.

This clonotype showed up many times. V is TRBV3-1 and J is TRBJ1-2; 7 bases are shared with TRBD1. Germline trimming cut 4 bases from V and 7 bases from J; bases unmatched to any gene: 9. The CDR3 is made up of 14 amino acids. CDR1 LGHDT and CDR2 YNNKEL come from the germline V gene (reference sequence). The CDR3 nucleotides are TGTGCCAGCAGCCTTCAGGGGGAAAATCGTGGCTACACCTTC. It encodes CASSLQGENRGYTF.